Listed here are 4 T cell receptor beta chains from one sample, sequenced in a study of shared clonotypes between healthy human individuals. TCRdb's copy holds only in-frame clones and misses some; the assay was immunoSEQ multiplex PCR. Of 1,400,000 or so clones detected, approximately 98.5% appear once; the ten largest clones hold approximately 0.38%. The source material was naive CD4+ T cells sorted from blood. Subset noted: CD45RA+ positively selected. The receptors were sampled from a man between 25 and 39 years old in good health.

The chain recombines TRBV19 with TRBJ2-3, with TRBD2 matching over 10 bases. This CDR3 has 15 residues. V trimming: 6 bases; J trimming: 3 bases; junction bases outside the gene matches: 6. Germline V gene data show CDR1 as LNHDA and CDR2 as SQIVND (reference sequence). The CDR3 DNA reads TGTGCCAGTAGCCCCGCAGCGGGAGGGACAGATACGCAGTATTTT. As protein: CASSPAAGGTDTQYF.

V is TRBV5-4 and J is TRBJ1-2, with TRBD1 matching over 8 bases. Trimming cost V 0 bases and J 6 bases; bases outside gene matches: 7. The germline gives CDR1 SGHNT, CDR2 YYREEE (reference sequence). The CDR3 has 15 residues. The CDR3: CASSLAVQGVDGYTF. The CDR3 DNA is TGTGCCAGCAGCTTGGCGGTACAGGGGGTTGATGGCTACACCTTC.

As concerns this clone: In the same sample, other DNA sequences code for this CDR3. The V and J genes are TRBV18 and TRBJ2-5; 9 bases align to TRBD1. The ends lost 1 base at V and 5 bases at J; junction bases unmatched: 2. The germline CDR1 and CDR2 sequences are KGHSH and LQKENI. This CDR3 has 14 amino acids. The DNA for the CDR3 is TGTGCCAGCTCACCACGGACAGGGGAGGAGACCCAGTACTTC. This codes for CASSPRTGEETQYF.

Only one count was recorded for this clone. The chain couples TRBV9 to TRBJ2-1; D possibly corresponds to TRBD1 (6 bases). This CDR3 is built from 14 residues. The V gene's germline CDR1 is SGDLS and CDR2 YYNGEE. V gave up 0 bases and J gave up 8 bases, with 12 bases separating them. CDR3 in amino acids: CASSVDHRDHEQFF. CDR3 nucleotide sequence: TGTGCCAGCAGCGTAGACCACAGGGACCATGAGCAGTTCTTC.